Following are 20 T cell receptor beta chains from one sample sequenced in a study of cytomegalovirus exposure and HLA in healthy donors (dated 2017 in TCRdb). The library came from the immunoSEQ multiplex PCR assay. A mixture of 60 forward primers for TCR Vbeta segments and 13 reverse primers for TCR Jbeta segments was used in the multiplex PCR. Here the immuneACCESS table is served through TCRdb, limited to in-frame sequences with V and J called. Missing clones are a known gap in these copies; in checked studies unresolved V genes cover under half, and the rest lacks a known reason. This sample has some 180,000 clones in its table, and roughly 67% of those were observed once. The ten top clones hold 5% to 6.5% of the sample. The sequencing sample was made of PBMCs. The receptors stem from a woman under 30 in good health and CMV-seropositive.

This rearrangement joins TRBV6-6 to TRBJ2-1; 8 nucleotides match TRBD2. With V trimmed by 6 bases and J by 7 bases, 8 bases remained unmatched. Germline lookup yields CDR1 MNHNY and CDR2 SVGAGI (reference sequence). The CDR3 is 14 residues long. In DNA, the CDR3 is TGTGCCAGCAGGACCGGGGGGGCCGAGAATGAGCAGTTCTTC. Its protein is CASRTGGAENEQFF.

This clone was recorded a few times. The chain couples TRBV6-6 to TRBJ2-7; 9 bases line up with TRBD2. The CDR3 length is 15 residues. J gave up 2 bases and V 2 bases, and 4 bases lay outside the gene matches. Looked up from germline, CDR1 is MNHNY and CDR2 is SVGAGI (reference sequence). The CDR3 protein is CASSYEASGAYEQYF. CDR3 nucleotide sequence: TGTGCCAGCAGTTACGAGGCTAGCGGGGCCTACGAGCAGTACTTC.

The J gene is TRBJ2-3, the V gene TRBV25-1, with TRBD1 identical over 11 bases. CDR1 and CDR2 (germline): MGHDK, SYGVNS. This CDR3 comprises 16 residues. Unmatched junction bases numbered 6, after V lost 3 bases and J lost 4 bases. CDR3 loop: CASSDPGTGGPDTQYF. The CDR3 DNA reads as TGTGCCAGCAGTGATCCCGGGACAGGGGGTCCAGATACGCAGTATTTT.

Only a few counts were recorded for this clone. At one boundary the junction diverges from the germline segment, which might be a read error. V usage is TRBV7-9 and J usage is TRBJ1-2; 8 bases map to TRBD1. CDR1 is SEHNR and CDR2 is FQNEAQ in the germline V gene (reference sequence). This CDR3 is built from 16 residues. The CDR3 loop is CSSSSLRTGYGRGYTF. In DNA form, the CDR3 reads TGTTCCAGCAGCTCGCTACGGACAGGGTATGGGCGCGGCTACACCTTC. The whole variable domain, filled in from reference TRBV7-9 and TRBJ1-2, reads DTGVSQNPRHKITKRGQNVTFRCDPISEHNRLYWYRQTLGQGPEFLTYFQNEAQLEKSRLLSDRFSAERPKGSFSTLEIQRTEQGDSAMYLCSSSSLRTGYGRGYTFGSGTRLTVV.

In DNA, the CDR3 is TGTGCCAGCAGCCCGCGGACAGGGACAACGATTGAGCAGTTCTTC. Translated: CASSPRTGTTIEQFF. The rearrangement joins TRBV7-8 to TRBJ2-1; 8 bases are a match to TRBD1. CDR3 size: 15 residues. The trim removed 5 bases at V and 9 bases at J, leaving 12 bases unmatched. Germline V gene data show CDR1 as SGHVS and CDR2 as FQNEAQ.

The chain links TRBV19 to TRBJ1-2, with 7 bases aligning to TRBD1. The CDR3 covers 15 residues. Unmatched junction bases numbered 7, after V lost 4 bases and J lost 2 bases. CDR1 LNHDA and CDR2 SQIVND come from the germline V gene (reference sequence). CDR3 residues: CASSTRGRSNYGYTF. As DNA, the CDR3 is TGTGCCAGTAGTACGAGGGGGCGCTCGAACTATGGCTACACCTTC.

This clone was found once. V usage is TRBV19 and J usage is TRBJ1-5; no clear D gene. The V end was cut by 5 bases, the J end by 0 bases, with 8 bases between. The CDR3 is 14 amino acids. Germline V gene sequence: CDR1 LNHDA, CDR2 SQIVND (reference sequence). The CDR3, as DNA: TGTGCCAGTAGTCCCACAGCTAGCAATCAGCCCCAGCATTTT. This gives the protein CASSPTASNQPQHF.

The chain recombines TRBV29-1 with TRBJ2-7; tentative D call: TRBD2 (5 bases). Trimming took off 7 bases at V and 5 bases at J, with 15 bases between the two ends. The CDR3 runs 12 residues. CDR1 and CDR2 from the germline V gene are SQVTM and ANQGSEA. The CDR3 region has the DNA TGCAGCGCAGGACGGGGTTCGGACGAGCAGTACTTC. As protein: CSAGRGSDEQYF.

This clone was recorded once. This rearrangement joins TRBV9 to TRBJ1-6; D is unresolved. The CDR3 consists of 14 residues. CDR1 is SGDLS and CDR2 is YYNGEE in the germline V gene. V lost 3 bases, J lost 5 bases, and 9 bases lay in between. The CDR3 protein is CASSDGFNNSPLHF. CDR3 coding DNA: TGTGCCAGCAGCGACGGTTTTAATAATTCACCCCTCCACTTT.

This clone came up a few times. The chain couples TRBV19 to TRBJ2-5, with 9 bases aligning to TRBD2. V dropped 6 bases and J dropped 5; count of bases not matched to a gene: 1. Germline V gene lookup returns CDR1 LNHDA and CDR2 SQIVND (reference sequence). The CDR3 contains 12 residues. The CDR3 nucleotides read TGTGCCAGTAGCGGACTAGCGGAGACCCAGTACTTC. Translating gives CASSGLAETQYF.

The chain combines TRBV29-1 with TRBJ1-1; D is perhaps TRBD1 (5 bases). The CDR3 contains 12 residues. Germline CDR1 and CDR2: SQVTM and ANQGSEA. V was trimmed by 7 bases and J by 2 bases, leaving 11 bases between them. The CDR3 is CSAGHLNTEAFF. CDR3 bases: TGCAGCGCCGGACACCTAAACACTGAAGCTTTCTTT. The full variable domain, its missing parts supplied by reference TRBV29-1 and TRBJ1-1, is SAVISQKPSRDICQRGTSLTIQCQVDSQVTMMFWYRQQPGQSLTLIATANQGSEATYESGFVIDKFPISRPNLTFSTLTVSNMSPEDSSIYLCSAGHLNTEAFFGQGTRLTVV.

The CDR3 here is CASSEEASFGQPQHF. Here the CDR3 DNA reads TGTGCCAGCAGCGAGGAGGCATCCTTTGGTCAGCCCCAGCATTTT. The rearrangement uses TRBV2 and TRBJ1-5; D not certain. This CDR3 comprises 15 residues. CDR1 is SNHLY and CDR2 is FYNNEI in the germline V gene. V lost 6 bases and J lost 6, with 18 bases in between.

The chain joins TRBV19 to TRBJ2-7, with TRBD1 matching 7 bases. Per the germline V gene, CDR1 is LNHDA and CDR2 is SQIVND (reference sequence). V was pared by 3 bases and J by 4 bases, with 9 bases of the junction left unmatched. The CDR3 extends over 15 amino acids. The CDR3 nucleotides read TGTGCCAGTAGTATTGGTGAGACAGGGTCTTACGAGCAGTACTTC. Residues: CASSIGETGSYEQYF.

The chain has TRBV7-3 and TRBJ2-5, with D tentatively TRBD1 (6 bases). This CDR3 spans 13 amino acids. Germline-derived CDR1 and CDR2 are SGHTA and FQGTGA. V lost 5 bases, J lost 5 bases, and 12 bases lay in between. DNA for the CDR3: TGTGCCAGCAGCATCAGAACAGGGGAGACCCAGTACTTC. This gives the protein CASSIRTGETQYF.

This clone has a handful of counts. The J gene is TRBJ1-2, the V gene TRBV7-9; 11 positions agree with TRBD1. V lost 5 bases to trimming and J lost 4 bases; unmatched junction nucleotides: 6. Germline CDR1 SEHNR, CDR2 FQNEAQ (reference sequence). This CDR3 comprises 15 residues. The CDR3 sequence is CASSVGTGGGYGYTF. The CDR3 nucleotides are TGTGCCAGCAGCGTCGGGACAGGGGGGGGCTATGGCTACACCTTC.

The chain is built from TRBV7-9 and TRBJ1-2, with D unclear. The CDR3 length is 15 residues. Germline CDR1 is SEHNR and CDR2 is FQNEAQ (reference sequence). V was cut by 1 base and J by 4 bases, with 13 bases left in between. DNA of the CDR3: TGTGCCAGCAGCTTAGTCGGCTCGGAGGTCTATGGCTACACCTTC. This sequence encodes CASSLVGSEVYGYTF.

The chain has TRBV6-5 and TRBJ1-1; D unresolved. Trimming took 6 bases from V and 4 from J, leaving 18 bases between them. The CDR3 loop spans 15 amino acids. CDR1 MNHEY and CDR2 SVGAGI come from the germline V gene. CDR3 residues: CASRLPRYSGTEAFF. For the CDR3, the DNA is TGTGCCAGCAGACTCCCTCGCTACTCGGGCACTGAAGCTTTCTTT.

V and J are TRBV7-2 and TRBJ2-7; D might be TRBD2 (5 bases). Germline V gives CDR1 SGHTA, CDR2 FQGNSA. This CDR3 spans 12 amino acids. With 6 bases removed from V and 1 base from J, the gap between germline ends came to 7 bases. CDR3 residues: CASSPGSYEQYF. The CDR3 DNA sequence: TGTGCCAGCAGTCCGGGGTCCTACGAGCAGTACTTC.

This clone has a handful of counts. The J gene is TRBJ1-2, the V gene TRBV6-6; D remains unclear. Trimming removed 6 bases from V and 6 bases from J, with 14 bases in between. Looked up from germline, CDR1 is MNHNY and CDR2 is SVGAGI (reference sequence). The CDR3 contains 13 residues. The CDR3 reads CASRKTGSDGYTF. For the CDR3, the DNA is TGTGCCAGCAGGAAAACGGGAAGCGATGGCTACACCTTC.

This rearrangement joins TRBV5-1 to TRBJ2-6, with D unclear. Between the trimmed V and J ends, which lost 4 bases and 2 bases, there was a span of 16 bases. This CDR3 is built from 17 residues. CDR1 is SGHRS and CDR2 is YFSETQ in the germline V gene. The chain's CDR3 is CASSPDTVLAGANVLTF. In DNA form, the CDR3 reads TGCGCCAGCAGCCCTGACACAGTGTTAGCTGGGGCCAACGTCCTGACTTTC.